The 27 T cell receptor beta chains presented below share a single source sample, sequenced in a study of shared clonotypes between healthy human individuals. Libraries were prepared by immunoSEQ multiplex PCR; TCRdb keeps only in-frame clonotypes and omits some of them. The sample yields about 2.3 million clones, less than 95% seen once. Specimen: naive CD4+ T cells from PBMCs. Subset specified: CD45RA+ positively selected. The receptor source for this set is a man younger than 35 in good health. Some clones in this sample may be carry-over from other donors' samples.

The chain has TRBV9 and TRBJ2-3; the match to TRBD1 covers 10 bases. Losses at the gene ends were 3 bases for V and 5 bases for J; bases not matched to a gene: 12. Germline V gives CDR1 SGDLS, CDR2 YYNGEE. This CDR3 contains 17 residues. CDR3 nucleotide sequence: TGTGCCAGCAGCGCCCCTACAAGAGACAGGGGGCAAGATACGCAGTATTTT. Its protein is CASSAPTRDRGQDTQYF. Full variable domain (outside the CDR3, taken from reference TRBV9 and TRBJ2-3): DSGVTQTPKHLITATGQRVTLRCSPRSGDLSVYWYQQSLDQGLQFLIQYYNGEERAKGNILERFSAQQFPDLHSELNLSSLELGDSALYFCASSAPTRDRGQDTQYFGPGTRLTVL.

This sequence joins TRBV18 and TRBJ2-6; D is unresolved. The CDR3 has 15 amino acids. Germline loops: CDR1 KGHSH, CDR2 LQKENI. V was shortened by 3 bases and J by 0 bases, with 6 bases between the two germline ends. DNA of the CDR3: TGTGCCAGCTCACCCCAACCCTCTGGGGCCAACGTCCTGACTTTC. It yields the protein CASSPQPSGANVLTF.

The chain employs TRBV10-3 and TRBJ2-2, with 8 bases matching TRBD2. Germline V gene lookup returns CDR1 ENHRY and CDR2 SYGVKD. The CDR3 runs 15 residues. The J segment lost 6 bases and the V segment lost 6 bases, leaving 9 bases of the junction unmatched. In DNA form, the CDR3 reads TGTGCCATCAGCCGACTAGCAGCGGGGGCCGGGGAGCTGTTTTTT. As protein: CAISRLAAGAGELFF.

This clone was recorded only once. V usage is TRBV2 and J usage is TRBJ2-3; 14 nucleotides line up with TRBD2. V trimming: 4 bases; J trimming: 4 bases; junction bases outside the gene matches: 4. The CDR3 consists of 16 residues. Germline V gene lookup returns CDR1 SNHLY and CDR2 FYNNEI. As DNA, the CDR3 is TGTGCCAGCAGTGGGGGACTAGCGGGAGCTGCAGATACGCAGTATTTT. Translated: CASSGGLAGAADTQYF.

The chain uses TRBV27 and TRBJ2-1, with D possibly being TRBD2 (7 bases). Germline V CDR1 and CDR2: MNHEY, SMNVEV (reference sequence). Trimming left V 9 bases short and J 0 bases short, with 15 bases between. The CDR3 spans 15 residues. In nucleotides, the CDR3 is TGTGCCAGTAGGGAGGGGGGAAGCTCCTACAATGAGCAGTTCTTC. Amino acids: CASREGGSSYNEQFF.

Regarding this clone: This sample also contains other DNA sequences that code for the same CDR3. The chain joins TRBV5-1 to TRBJ1-5; 7 nucleotides align to TRBD1. V dropped 1 base and J dropped 6; count of bases not matched to a gene: 1. Germline V gene lookup returns CDR1 SGHRS and CDR2 YFSETQ. CDR3 size: 13 residues. The CDR3 spells CASSLQGGQPQHF. CDR3 in DNA: TGCGCCAGCAGCTTGCAGGGGGGTCAGCCCCAGCATTTT.

This chain joins TRBV6-6 and TRBJ2-1; D is perhaps TRBD1 or TRBD2 (6 bases each). The CDR3 consists of 15 residues. CDR1 is MNHNY and CDR2 is SVGAGI in the germline V gene (reference sequence). Trimming shortened V by 6 bases and J by 3 bases, and 15 bases separated the two germline ends. The chain's CDR3 is CASSRSGGGYNEQFF. In nucleotides, the CDR3 is TGTGCCAGCAGCCGTAGCGGAGGGGGCTACAATGAGCAGTTCTTC.

Worth noting for this clone: The sample carries other DNA sequences with the same CDR3. V is TRBV5-4 and J is TRBJ2-2, with a tentative D call TRBD2 (6 bases). The CDR3 totals 14 residues. Germline values: CDR1 SGHNT, CDR2 YYREEE (reference sequence). V was pared by 3 bases and J by 2 bases, with 8 bases between. The CDR3 bases are TGTGCCAGCAGCTCGGGACTTAACACCGGGGAGCTGTTTTTT. Residues: CASSSGLNTGELFF.

This chain joins TRBV4-1 and TRBJ2-1; D perhaps matches TRBD1 (5 bases). CDR1 is MGHRA and CDR2 is YSYEKL in the germline V gene. This CDR3 region has 17 residues. V lost 1 base to trimming and J lost 0 bases, with 13 bases between them. CDR3 bases: TGCGCCAGCAGCCAAGGGGGCCTCCCAAGCTCCTACAATGAGCAGTTCTTC. This encodes CASSQGGLPSSYNEQFF.

The chain uses TRBV27 and TRBJ2-7, with D possibly being TRBD2 (6 bases). Deletions cut 5 bases from V and 7 bases from J, with 18 bases between. Germline values: CDR1 MNHEY, CDR2 SMNVEV (reference sequence). The CDR3 length is 14 residues. CDR3 nucleotides: TGTGCCAGCAGTCAACCCGGGACTCCCCTTGAGCAGTACTTC. Translation: CASSQPGTPLEQYF.

This sequence joins TRBV4-1 and TRBJ2-7; 9 nucleotides align to TRBD2. Trimming took 2 bases from V and 1 from J; bases not matched to a gene: 9. CDR3 size: 17 residues. Germline V lookup: CDR1 MGHRA, CDR2 YSYEKL. The CDR3 bases are TGCGCCAGCAGCCAAACCCTCTTGGCGGGGGGGTCCTACGAGCAGTACTTC. Amino acid sequence: CASSQTLLAGGSYEQYF.

This clone was counted between two and nine times. Other DNA sequences of this sample code for an identical CDR3. Here the CDR3 reads CAWSPIDRGNQPQHF. The CDR3 DNA sequence: TGTGCCTGGAGTCCTATCGACAGGGGCAATCAGCCCCAGCATTTT. The gene calls are TRBV30 and TRBJ1-5; 7 bases agree with TRBD1. V shed 2 bases and J 2 bases; nucleotides not matched to a gene: 6. Germline CDR1 reads GTSNPN; CDR2 reads SVGIG (reference sequence). The CDR3 loop spans 15 amino acids.

The chain combines TRBV18 with TRBJ2-7, with D possibly being TRBD2 (6 bases). V was shortened by 3 bases and J by 5 bases, with 11 bases between the two germline ends. The CDR3 is 13 residues long. Germline V lookup: CDR1 KGHSH, CDR2 LQKENI. The CDR3 reads CASSPTSFNEQYF. CDR3 nucleotide sequence: TGTGCCAGCTCACCGACTAGTTTCAACGAGCAGTACTTC.

This chain connects TRBV5-4 to TRBJ2-7; TRBD2 agrees at 7 bases. This CDR3 is 16 amino acids long. Germline assignment: CDR1 SGHNT and CDR2 YYREEE (reference sequence). J lost 3 bases, V lost 2 bases, and 11 bases had no gene match. In DNA, the CDR3 is TGTGCCAGCAGCTTCGGGTCGGAGGGAGGGATCTACGAGCAGTACTTC. This codes for CASSFGSEGGIYEQYF.

The chain couples TRBV6-5 to TRBJ1-5, with 8 positions matching TRBD1. CDR3 length equals 14 residues. The V gene end was trimmed by 8 bases and the J gene end by 11 bases; junction bases not matched to a gene: 14. Germline-derived CDR1 and CDR2 are MNHEY and SVGAGI. The CDR3 reads CASDDGTGRRAQHF. The CDR3 DNA reads TGTGCCAGCGATGACGGGACAGGCCGTAGAGCCCAGCATTTT.

The V call is TRBV12-5, the J call TRBJ2-1; possibly TRBD2 for D (5 bases). CDR1 is LGHNT, CDR2 FRNRAP, per germline. Trimming shortened V by 6 bases and J by 4 bases, and 16 bases separated the two germline ends. This CDR3 is 15 amino acids long. The CDR3 protein is CASGPGKGEYNEQFF. The CDR3 region has the DNA TGTGCTAGTGGCCCCGGCAAGGGAGAGTACAATGAGCAGTTCTTC.

The genes are TRBV19 and TRBJ1-5; a possible D gene is TRBD1 (5 bases). This CDR3 is 17 amino acids long. Germline CDR1 is LNHDA and CDR2 is SQIVND (reference sequence). V gave up 4 bases and J gave up 4 bases, with 20 bases separating them. CDR3 bases: TGTGCCAGTAGTACCCAAAGGGAAGGGGTCGCAAATCAGCCCCAGCATTTT. Protein product: CASSTQREGVANQPQHF.

The CDR3 DNA reads TGTGCCAGCGGCGCGGGGGAATCCTACAATGAGCAGTTCTTC. The encoded protein is CASGAGESYNEQFF. The rearrangement joins TRBV6-6 to TRBJ2-1; 7 positions agree with TRBD2. The CDR3 spans 14 residues. The germline gives CDR1 MNHNY, CDR2 SVGAGI (reference sequence). Trimming took 8 bases from V and 1 from J; bases not matched to a gene: 5.

The rearrangement links TRBV6-5 to TRBJ2-7; 8 positions match TRBD1. The trim removed 4 bases at V and 2 bases at J, leaving 7 bases unmatched. CDR3 length equals 15 residues. CDR1 MNHEY and CDR2 SVGAGI come from the germline V gene. CDR3 bases: TGTGCCAGCAGTTCCGGACAGGGAGGTACCTACGAGCAGTACTTC. It encodes CASSSGQGGTYEQYF.

On this clone: Other nucleotide sequences from this sample produce the same CDR3. The chain couples TRBV15 to TRBJ2-7, with 8 positions matching TRBD1. The CDR3 totals 14 residues. Germline V gene lookup returns CDR1 LNHNV and CDR2 YYDKDF (reference sequence). The junction had 0 bases not matched to a gene; V was cut back by 0 bases and J by 2 bases. The CDR3 DNA sequence: TGTGCCACCAGCAGAGAGACAGGGGCCTACGAGCAGTACTTC. It translates to CATSRETGAYEQYF.

V usage is TRBV29-1 and J usage is TRBJ2-3; TRBD2 matches 7 bases. Germline lookup yields CDR1 SQVTM and CDR2 ANQGSEA. This CDR3 is built from 17 residues. The junction had 16 bases not matched to a gene; V was cut back by 7 bases and J by 0 bases. CDR3 sequence reads: CSAKRGVRSGSTDTQYF. The DNA of the CDR3 is TGCAGCGCGAAAAGAGGGGTTCGTAGCGGGAGCACAGATACGCAGTATTTT.

The chain is built from TRBV7-2 and TRBJ2-2, with 10 positions matching TRBD2. V shed 5 bases and J 0 bases; nucleotides not matched to a gene: 3. The CDR3 is made up of 16 amino acids. Germline V CDR1 and CDR2: SGHTA, FQGNSA. DNA for the CDR3: TGTGCCAGCAGCGTCGGACTAGCGGCGAACACCGGGGAGCTGTTTTTT. It yields the protein CASSVGLAANTGELFF.

CDR3 DNA: TGTGCCAGCAGTGAACCGGGACAGGCGGCCACCGGGGAGCTGTTTTTT. It is translated as CASSEPGQAATGELFF. The chain recombines TRBV28 with TRBJ2-2, with 8 nucleotides matching TRBD1. Germline V gene lookup returns CDR1 MDHEN and CDR2 SYDVKM. The J segment lost 4 bases and the V segment lost 5 bases, leaving 9 bases of the junction unmatched. The CDR3 contains 16 residues.

The chain couples TRBV28 to TRBJ2-1; 12 bases agree with TRBD2. Germline CDR1 reads MDHEN; CDR2 reads SYDVKM. J gave up 0 bases and V 5 bases, and 14 bases lay outside the gene matches. This CDR3 spans 20 amino acids. The chain's CDR3 is CASSATAGLAGHGSYNEQFF. CDR3 DNA: TGTGCCAGCAGTGCAACAGCGGGACTAGCGGGCCATGGCTCCTACAATGAGCAGTTCTTC.

V gene TRBV6-1 combines with J gene TRBJ1-2; 7 positions agree with TRBD1. CDR1 and CDR2 (germline): MNHNS, SASEGT. Losses at the gene ends were 8 bases for V and 8 bases for J; bases not matched to a gene: 5. The CDR3 spans 11 residues. CDR3 in amino acids: CASHRGNGYTF. CDR3 coding DNA: TGTGCCAGCCACAGGGGTAACGGCTACACCTTC.

This clone was detected only once. The chain has TRBV28 and TRBJ2-3, with 7 bases that match TRBD1. After removal of 8 bases from V and 4 bases from J, the junction contained 9 bases not matched to a gene. The CDR3 is 14 amino acids. Germline values: CDR1 MDHEN, CDR2 SYDVKM. CDR3 bases: TGTGCCAGCGACCAGACAGGGTGGGCAGATACGCAGTATTTT. Its translation is CASDQTGWADTQYF.

The CDR3 DNA reads TGTGCCAGTAGCGCACTCGACAGGGGGCTTTCTAATGAAAAACTGTTTTTT. Protein product: CASSALDRGLSNEKLFF. The chain combines TRBV19 with TRBJ1-4; 10 bases are shared with TRBD1. Losses at the gene ends were 6 bases for V and 3 bases for J; bases not matched to a gene: 10. The CDR3 covers 17 residues. CDR1 is LNHDA, CDR2 SQIVND, per germline (reference sequence).